The present T cell receptor beta chain was sequenced within a study of control samples from healthy donors and cancer patients. V lost 6 bases and J 7 bases, leaving 9 bases between the germline ends. The CDR3 is 12 residues long. Per the germline V gene, CDR1 is SNHLY and CDR2 is FYNNEI. Sequencing was performed with immunoSEQ multiplex PCR; in TCRdb, only in-frame clones are kept and a portion is missing. The sample shows 50,000 or so clones, around 90% of them seen only once. The sequenced sample consisted of blood. The V gene is TRBV2, the J gene TRBJ1-4; D gene ambiguous. This TCR came from a man aged 50-59 years in good health. The CDR3 DNA reads as TGTGCCAGCAGGAGTGACTTTGAAAAACTGTTTTTT. This encodes CASRSDFEKLFF. Using reference TRBV2 and TRBJ1-4 for the parts outside the CDR3, the full variable domain is EPEVTQTPSHQVTQMGQEVILRCVPISNHLYFYWYRQILGQKVEFLVSFYNNEISEKSEIFDDQFSVERPDGSNFTLKIRSTKLEDSAMYFCASRSDFEKLFFGSGTQLSVL.